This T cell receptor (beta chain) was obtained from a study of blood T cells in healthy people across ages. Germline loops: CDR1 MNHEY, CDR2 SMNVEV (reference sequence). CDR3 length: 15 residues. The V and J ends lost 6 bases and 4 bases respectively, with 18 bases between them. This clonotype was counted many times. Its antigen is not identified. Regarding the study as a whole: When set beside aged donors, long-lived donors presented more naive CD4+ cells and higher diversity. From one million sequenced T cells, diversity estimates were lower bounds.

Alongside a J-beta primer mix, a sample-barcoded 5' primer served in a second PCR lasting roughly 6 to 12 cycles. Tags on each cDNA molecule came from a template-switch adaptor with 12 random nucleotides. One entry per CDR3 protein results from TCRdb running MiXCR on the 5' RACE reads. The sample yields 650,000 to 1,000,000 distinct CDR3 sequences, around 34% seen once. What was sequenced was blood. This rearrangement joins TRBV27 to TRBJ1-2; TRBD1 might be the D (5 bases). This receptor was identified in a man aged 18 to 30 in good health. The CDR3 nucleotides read TGTGCCAGCAGCCGGGGGGTAGGGAGGTTCTATGGCTACACCTTC. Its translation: CASSRGVGRFYGYTF.